A selection of T cell receptor beta chains follows, all from one sample in a study of naive CD8 T cells in extremely preterm neonates. TCRdb's copy holds only in-frame clones and misses some; the assay was immunoSEQ multiplex PCR. The top ten clones hold approximately 0.38% of a sample with about 7,000 clones, roughly 98% of them seen once. The material sequenced was naive CD8+ T cells from blood. These receptors were obtained from a human donor in good health. The CDR3 runs from the conserved cysteine through the conserved F or W. The D gene is left open where the match is weak.

DNA	CDR3	V	J	D
TGTGCCAGCAGCCGGCTGGGGACAACAGGGAGCAATGAGCAGTTCTTC	CASSRLGTTGSNEQFF	TRBV5-7	TRBJ2-1	.
TGTGCCAGCAGCATACTAGCGGGGGGCCGGGAGACCCAGTACTTC	CASSILAGGRETQYF	TRBV7-3	TRBJ2-5	TRBD2
TGTGCCAGCTCTGGGAGCTCCTACGAGCAGTACTTC	CASSGSSYEQYF	TRBV6-5	TRBJ2-7	.
TGTGCCAGCAGTCCAGGGACTAGCGCCGTCTACGAGCAGTACTTC	CASSPGTSAVYEQYF	TRBV27	TRBJ2-7	TRBD2
TGTGCCAGCAGCTTAGGGGCAGGTCAGCCCCAGCATTTT	CASSLGAGQPQHF	TRBV13	TRBJ1-5	.
TGTGCCAGCAGGCGCGGCAATGAGCAGTTCTTC	CASRRGNEQFF	TRBV28	TRBJ2-1	.
TGTGCCAGTAGTATATGGGGGGGCGGCACCGGGGAGCTGTTTTTT	CASSIWGGGTGELFF	TRBV19	TRBJ2-2	.
TGTGCCAGCAGCGTAGATGGAGGAAATCAGCCCCAGCATTTT	CASSVDGGNQPQHF	TRBV9	TRBJ1-5	.
TGTGCCGTCCGACAACCGTGGGGGGAGAACTACGAGCAGTACTTC	CAVRQPWGENYEQYF	TRBV6-1	TRBJ2-7	.
TGTGCCAGCAGCCAGGGACTAGCGGATTACAATGAGCAGTTCTTC	CASSQGLADYNEQFF	TRBV9	TRBJ2-1	TRBD2